This T cell receptor (beta chain) came from a study of blood T cell repertoires in COVID-19. Study-wide context: PBMCs, B-cell-depleted T cells, or T cells provided the cDNA or gDNA that made up the material.

Authors' methods: The assay estimated nucleated cells by amplifying reference gene primers. The repertoire was sequenced with immunoSEQ multiplex PCR; TCRdb's copy has only in-frame clones and lacks some. V, J and clone size derive from that table, while D and trimming were established from the DNA sequence. Among about 10,000 clones listed, about 88% were seen once. J lost 0 bases, V lost 2 bases, and 7 bases had no gene match. Germline V gives CDR1 GTSNPN, CDR2 SVGIG (reference sequence). The CDR3 length is 16 residues. The gene calls are TRBV30 and TRBJ1-3; 7 bases align to TRBD1. Input material: peripheral blood. The TCR sequence derives from a human donor in a cohort sampled during active COVID-19. The CDR3 is CAWSPPDRLSGNTIYF. Written as DNA, the CDR3 is TGTGCCTGGAGTCCCCCGGACAGGCTCTCTGGAAACACCATATATTTT.